This TCR beta chain was retrieved from a study of blood T cell repertoires in COVID-19. The wider study: Some COVID-19 samples were acute and others convalescent; all came from the United States, Italy and Spain. PBMCs, B-cell-depleted T cells, or T cells were the source of the cDNA or gDNA that made up the material.

The CDR3 runs to 13 residues. Looked up from germline, CDR1 is LNHNV and CDR2 is YYDKDF (reference sequence). V shed 2 bases and J shed 4 bases, with 8 bases lying between them. In the source study's methods: Nucleated cell number was recorded as an estimate derived from reference gene primer amplification. Generated by immunoSEQ multiplex PCR, the TCRdb table keeps only in-frame clones and is missing some. From that table come the V and J calls and clone size; the DNA was used to work out D and trimming. This sample has about 170,000 clones, with around 90% found just once. V and J are TRBV15 and TRBJ1-2; the D gene is possibly TRBD1 (5 bases). The sample comprised peripheral blood. The TCR sequence derives from a man aged 60-69 years with acute or convalescent COVID-19. CDR3: CATSRRGGYGYTF. The CDR3 DNA reads as TGTGCCACCAGCAGACGGGGGGGCTATGGCTACACCTTC. Full variable domain (missing parts from reference TRBV15 and TRBJ1-2): DAMVIQNPRYQVTQFGKPVTLSCSQTLNHNVMYWYQQKSSQAPKLLFHYYDKDFNNEADTPDNFQSRRPNTSFCFLDIRSPGLGDTAMYLCATSRRGGYGYTFGSGTRLTVV.